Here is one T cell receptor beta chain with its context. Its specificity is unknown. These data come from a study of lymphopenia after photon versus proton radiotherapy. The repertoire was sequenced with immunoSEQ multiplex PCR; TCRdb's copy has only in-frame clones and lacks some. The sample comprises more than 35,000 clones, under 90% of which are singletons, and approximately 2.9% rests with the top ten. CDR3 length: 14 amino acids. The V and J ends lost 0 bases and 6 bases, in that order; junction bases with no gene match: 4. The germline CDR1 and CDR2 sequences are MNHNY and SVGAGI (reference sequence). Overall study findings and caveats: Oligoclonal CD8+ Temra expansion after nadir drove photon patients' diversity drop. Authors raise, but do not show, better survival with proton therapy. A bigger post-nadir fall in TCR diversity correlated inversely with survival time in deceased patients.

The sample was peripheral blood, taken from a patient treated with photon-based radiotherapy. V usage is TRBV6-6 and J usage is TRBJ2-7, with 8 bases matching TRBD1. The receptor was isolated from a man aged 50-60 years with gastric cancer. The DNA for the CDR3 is TGTGCCAGCAGTTACTCGCAGGGGGCGGCCGAGCAGTACTTC. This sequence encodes CASSYSQGAAEQYF.